Here is one T cell receptor beta chain with its context. TCRB transcripts that were expressed got sequenced, as all of the isolated RNA had been reverse transcribed. Generated by immunoSEQ multiplex PCR, the TCRdb table keeps only in-frame clones and is missing some. Of hundreds of thousands of clones listed, 25% to 35% were seen once; the top ten hold around 0.065%. The sample comes from a study of beta chain features in type 1 diabetes. Across the whole study: Across every sample, around 100,000,000 sorted cells were examined in total.

The source is a man aged 18 to 30 in good health. Specimen: naive CD4+ T cells from blood.

The CDR3 DNA follows: TGCAGCGTTCGAAGTTACGCGACAGATACGCAGTATTTT. It yields the protein CSVRSYATDTQYF. The V gene is TRBV29-1, the J gene TRBJ2-3; no reliable D call. The germline V and J ends were trimmed by 5 bases and 3 bases, with 12 bases remaining between them. This CDR3 is built from 13 residues. The germline V gene has CDR1 SQVTM and CDR2 ANQGSEA.